The present T cell receptor beta chain was sequenced within a study of shared clonotypes between healthy human individuals. Samples underwent the assay at deep level. Across several immunoSEQ plates, the genomic DNA of each subset was split evenly. Sequencing was performed with immunoSEQ multiplex PCR; in TCRdb, only in-frame clones are kept and a portion is missing. This table holds about 1.1 million clones, 75% to 85% found once. The CD4+ fraction was divided into a CD45RA+ naive subset and a CD45RA-negative memory subset. V lost 3 bases, J lost 4 bases, and 1 base stayed unmatched. Germline CDR1 reads LGHNA; CDR2 reads YSLEER. There are 14 residues in the CDR3. Study conclusions and caveats: Clonotypes which were not shared had lower generation probabilities than clonotypes that all four donors shared.

Concerning this clone itself: Its antigen is currently unknown.

This clonotype was sampled from a man younger than 35 in good health. Some clones in this sample may be carry-over from other donors' samples. What was sequenced was memory CD4+ T cells from PBMCs. As to subset: CD45RA-negative fraction. The chain carries TRBV4-3 and TRBJ2-5; 11 bases agree with TRBD2. CDR3 bases: TGCGCCAGCAGCCACGGACTAGCGGGAGAGACCCAGTACTTC. Translation gives CASSHGLAGETQYF.